This is a list of T cell receptor beta chains from one sample in a study of blood T cell repertoires in COVID-19. Some clones are missing from TCRdb's copy, which holds only in-frame ones; the method was immunoSEQ multiplex PCR. Of fewer than 500,000 clones listed, 87% are singletons. The sample was PBMCs or T cells enriched from blood (not recorded which). These receptors were taken from a woman younger than 35 with acute COVID-19. Each CDR3 is given with its conserved first and last residue. D genes are given only for firm matches. Rows may omit the clone size; those that give it use once, few, many or a size class.

TRBJ1-5 | . | TRBV6-5 | TRBD1 | CASSGTGKQPQHF | TGTGCCAGCAGCGGGACAGGAAAGCAGCCCCAGCATTTT
TRBJ2-2 | . | TRBV12-5 | . | CASGRGQDPGTGELFF | TGTGCTAGTGGTAGGGGACAAGACCCGGGGACCGGGGAGCTGTTTTTT
TRBJ2-2 | . | TRBV5-1 | TRBD2 | CASSSLAGGYNTGELFF | TGCGCCAGCAGCTCCCTAGCGGGGGGCTATAACACCGGGGAGCTGTTTTTT
TRBJ2-7 | . | TRBV6-5 | TRBD1 | CASSSQGAGSYEQYF | TGTGCCAGCAGCTCACAGGGGGCAGGGTCCTACGAGCAGTACTTC
TRBJ2-7 | . | TRBV6-1 | TRBD1 | CASSEALAGGGEQYF | TGTGCCAGCAGTGAAGCGCTGGCAGGGGGTGGCGAGCAGTACTTC
TRBJ2-7 | . | TRBV6-5 | TRBD1 | CASSYSRTGGHEQYF | TGTGCCAGCAGTTACTCTAGGACAGGGGGACACGAGCAGTACTTC
TRBJ1-5 | . | TRBV19 | . | CASSIVREQYQPQHF | TGTGCCAGTAGTATAGTACGGGAACAGTATCAGCCCCAGCATTTT
TRBJ1-3 | . | TRBV19 | . | CASRIGEGTIYF | TGTGCCAGTAGAATCGGGGAGGGCACCATATATTTT
TRBJ2-1 | . | TRBV6-5 | TRBD2 | CASSYSGSSYNEQFF | TGTGCCAGCAGCTATAGCGGGAGTTCCTACAATGAGCAGTTCTTC
TRBJ2-1 | once | TRBV10-3 | TRBD2 | CATWAGGENEQFF | TGTGCCACCTGGGCGGGAGGAGAAAATGAGCAGTTCTTC
TRBJ1-1 | . | TRBV6-2/TRBV6-3 | TRBD1 | CASSSPSRDRAAAFF | TGTGCCAGCAGTAGCCCTTCCCGGGACAGGGCTGCAGCTTTCTTT
TRBJ2-3 | . | TRBV2 | . | CASTYPDTQYF | TGTGCCAGCACGTATCCGGATACGCAGTATTTT
TRBJ1-5 | . | TRBV9 | TRBD1 | CASSVGQGAGQPQHF | TGTGCCAGCAGCGTGGGGCAGGGGGCAGGACAGCCCCAGCATTTT
TRBJ2-5 | . | TRBV10-3 | . | CAISESSVQGGETQYF | TGTGCCATCAGTGAGTCTAGTGTTCAGGGGGGAGAGACCCAGTACTTC
TRBJ2-7 | . | TRBV23-1 | . | CASSLPDIRYEQYF | TGCGCCAGCAGTCTTCCGGACATACGCTACGAGCAGTACTTC
TRBJ1-1 | . | TRBV19 | . | CASSHSRDTLGDTEAFF | TGTGCCAGTAGCCATTCCCGGGACACCCTAGGGGATACTGAAGCTTTCTTT
TRBJ2-1 | . | TRBV9 | TRBD2 | CASTPSGGAMSYNEQFF | TGTGCCAGCACCCCTAGCGGGGGGGCAATGTCCTACAATGAGCAGTTCTTC
TRBJ2-7 | . | TRBV5-8 | TRBD2 | CASSLGGLYEQYF | TGTGCCAGCAGCTTGGGGGGACTATACGAGCAGTACTTC
TRBJ2-3 | . | TRBV11-3 | TRBD1 | CASSLDTGTGRTDTQYF | TGTGCCAGCAGCTTAGACACCGGGACAGGGAGGACAGATACGCAGTATTTT
TRBJ1-4 | few | TRBV12-1 | . | CASSFQGGEKLFF | TGTGCCAGCAGCTTTCAGGGGGGTGAAAAACTGTTTTTT
TRBJ1-5 | . | TRBV27 | TRBD1 | CASSLGQGNQPQHF | TGTGCCAGCAGTTTAGGACAGGGCAATCAGCCCCAGCATTTT
TRBJ2-1 | . | TRBV28 | TRBD2 | CASSALGLSGSTYNEQFF | TGTGCCAGCAGTGCGCTAGGTCTAAGCGGGAGTACCTACAATGAGCAGTTCTTC
TRBJ1-2 | . | TRBV18 | TRBD1 | CASSPDRGYGYTF | TGTGCCAGCTCACCGGACAGGGGCTATGGCTACACCTTC
TRBJ2-7 | . | TRBV7-2 | . | CASSPGGRTGEQYF | TGTGCCAGCAGCCCCGGGGGGCGCACGGGAGAGCAGTACTTC
TRBJ1-4 | . | TRBV28 | . | CASSPTHGVNEKLFF | TGTGCCAGCAGTCCAACCCACGGGGTCAATGAAAAACTGTTTTTT
TRBJ1-1 | . | TRBV3-1/TRBV3-2 | . | CASSQERLENTEAFF | TGTGCCAGCAGCCAAGAGAGGTTAGAGAACACTGAAGCTTTCTTT
TRBJ1-2 | . | TRBV7-2 | TRBD1 | CASRKTTGTASYGYTF | TGTGCCAGCAGAAAAACGACCGGGACAGCCAGCTATGGCTACACCTTC